The 25 T cell receptor beta chains given below trace back to one sample, sequenced in a study of vaccination effects on CD4 cells after COVID-19. Ahead of sequencing, the ViraFEST assay grew antigen-specific CD4+ T cells using viral peptide pools. The culture ran for 10 days, and then CD4+ T cells were isolated. Two-dose BNT162b2 or mRNA-1273 vaccination was given to participants. For these receptors, no antigen is known. The assay was immunoSEQ multiplex PCR, and TCRdb's table has in-frame clones only and misses some. Of about 22,000 clones listed, 69% are singletons. Sample: CD4+ T cells from PBMCs cultured with SARS-CoV-2 spike peptides, taken after COVID-19 vaccination. These receptors originate from a human donor who received a COVID-19 vaccine.

DNA for the CDR3: TGCGCCAGCAGCCTCGGACTAGTAGAGACCCAGTACTTC. Its translation is CASSLGLVETQYF. The chain links TRBV5-1 to TRBJ2-5; TRBD2 matches at 7 bases. The ends lost 4 bases at V and 4 bases at J; junction bases unmatched: 4. Per the germline V gene, CDR1 is SGHRS and CDR2 is YFSETQ. CDR3 length equals 13 residues.

This clone has just a few counts. The chain recombines TRBV6-5 with TRBJ2-2; 12 bases match TRBD2. Germline loops: CDR1 MNHEY, CDR2 SVGAGI. J was trimmed by 5 bases and V by 2 bases; bases with no gene match: 3. The CDR3 extends over 16 amino acids. The CDR3 coding sequence is TGTGCCAGCAGTTACCTAGCGGGGGGGCCTACCGGGGAGCTGTTTTTT. Translated: CASSYLAGGPTGELFF.

J is TRBJ2-1 and V is TRBV2, with D tentatively TRBD2 (6 bases). This CDR3 is 15 amino acids long. Per germline, CDR1 SNHLY and CDR2 FYNNEI. The ends were cut back, 5 bases at V and 7 bases at J, with 18 bases in the middle. The CDR3 bases are TGTGCCAGCAGTACAGAAATGGGACTCCTTAATGAGCAGTTCTTC. Translating it yields CASSTEMGLLNEQFF. Full variable domain (remainder filled in from reference TRBV2 and TRBJ2-1): EPEVTQTPSHQVTQMGQEVILRCVPISNHLYFYWYRQILGQKVEFLVSFYNNEISEKSEIFDDQFSVERPDGSNFTLKIRSTKLEDSAMYFCASSTEMGLLNEQFFGPGTRLTVL.

The chain recombines TRBV7-2 with TRBJ2-1, with 10 bases that match TRBD1. This CDR3 spans 15 amino acids. J gave up 3 bases and V 5 bases, and 4 bases lay outside the gene matches. Germline-derived CDR1 and CDR2 are SGHTA and FQGNSA. The CDR3 is CASSHGQGVYNEQFF. CDR3 DNA sequence: TGTGCCAGCAGCCACGGACAGGGGGTCTACAATGAGCAGTTCTTC.

The chain carries TRBV5-1 and TRBJ2-1, with 9 bases that match TRBD2. The trim removed 0 bases at V and 0 bases at J, leaving 1 base unmatched. Germline V lookup: CDR1 SGHRS, CDR2 YFSETQ. CDR3 length: 16 residues. The CDR3 protein is CASSLGGRVSYNEQFF. Written as DNA, the CDR3 is TGCGCCAGCAGCTTGGGCGGGAGGGTCTCCTACAATGAGCAGTTCTTC. Looking up the rest from reference TRBV5-1 and TRBJ2-1 gives the full variable domain: KAGVTQTPRYLIKTRGQQVTLSCSPISGHRSVSWYQQTPGQGLQFLFEYFSETQRNKGNFPGRFSGRQFSNSRSEMNVSTLELGDSALYLCASSLGGRVSYNEQFFGPGTRLTVL.

This clone was found a few times. V and J are TRBV6-1 and TRBJ2-7, with TRBD1 matching over 9 bases. V was pared by 1 base and J by 5 bases, with 9 bases of the junction left unmatched. CDR1 and CDR2 from the germline V gene are MNHNS and SASEGT. The CDR3 contains 16 residues. The CDR3: CASSEVSGTGFHEQYF. As DNA, the CDR3 is TGTGCCAGCAGTGAAGTGAGCGGGACAGGGTTCCACGAGCAGTACTTC.

The rearrangement links TRBV11-2 to TRBJ2-2; TRBD2 is a possible D gene (7 bases). Germline V gene data show CDR1 as SGHAT and CDR2 as FQNNGV. The V gene lost 5 bases and the J gene lost 6 bases, with 16 bases spanning the gap. This CDR3 has 15 residues. The CDR3 region is CASSRMRGGAGELFF. As DNA, the CDR3 is TGTGCCAGCAGCAGGATGAGGGGGGGAGCCGGGGAGCTGTTTTTT.

V is TRBV12-3 or TRBV12-4 and J is TRBJ2-2; no reliable D call. Deletions cut 1 base from V and 5 bases from J, with 5 bases between. The CDR3 length is 13 residues. The CDR3 reads CASSLGATGELFF. In DNA, the CDR3 is TGTGCCAGCAGTTTAGGCGCTACCGGGGAGCTGTTTTTT.

The chain joins TRBV7-8 to TRBJ2-7, with D perhaps given as TRBD1 or TRBD2 (7 bases each). Per germline, CDR1 SGHVS and CDR2 FQNEAQ. The ends were cut back, 4 bases at V and 4 bases at J, with 14 bases in the middle. The CDR3 is 14 residues long. The CDR3 DNA reads TGTGCCAGCAGCTCCGGCAGGGGGGGTTACGAGCAGTACTTC. Translating it yields CASSSGRGGYEQYF. Complete variable domain (other parts from reference TRBV7-8 and TRBJ2-7): GAGVSQSPRYKVAKRGQDVALRCDPISGHVSLFWYQQALGQGPEFLTYFQNEAQLDKSGLPSDRFFAERPEGSVSTLKIQRTQQEDSAVYLCASSSGRGGYEQYFGPGTRLTVT.

This chain links TRBV6-5 with TRBJ1-2, with a tentative D call TRBD1 (6 bases). V lost 7 bases and J lost 2, with 14 bases in between. In germline, CDR1 is MNHEY, CDR2 SVGAGI. The length of the CDR3 is 14 residues. DNA for the CDR3: TGTGCCAGCACCATACGACAGGCCAACTATGGCTACACCTTC. Translation: CASTIRQANYGYTF.

The chain employs TRBV27 and TRBJ2-5, with 8 bases aligning to TRBD2. Germline assignment: CDR1 MNHEY and CDR2 SMNVEV (reference sequence). V shed 5 bases, J shed 3 bases, and the junction held 11 bases outside the gene matches. The CDR3 length is 16 residues. CDR3: CASSPRSGGIKETQYF. The CDR3, as DNA: TGTGCCAGCAGTCCCCGTTCGGGAGGGATAAAAGAGACCCAGTACTTC.

The chain uses TRBV6-1 and TRBJ2-6, with 7 nucleotides matching TRBD2. The ends lost 1 base at V and 4 bases at J; junction bases unmatched: 4. This CDR3 contains 16 residues. Germline V gives CDR1 MNHNS, CDR2 SASEGT. CDR3 DNA: TGTGCCAGCAGTGAAGACGCCGGGAGGGGGGCCAACGTCCTGACTTTC. It is translated as CASSEDAGRGANVLTF.

The genes are TRBV29-1 and TRBJ2-7; 10 bases align to TRBD2. The J segment lost 5 bases and the V segment lost 3 bases, leaving 10 bases of the junction unmatched. The CDR3 contains 15 residues. The V gene's germline CDR1 is SQVTM and CDR2 ANQGSEA. The CDR3 spells CSVDGRAGGHNEQYF. The CDR3, as DNA: TGCAGCGTTGACGGGCGAGCGGGAGGGCACAACGAGCAGTACTTC.

The rearrangement joins TRBV9 to TRBJ1-3; no definite D call. Germline CDR1 is SGDLS and CDR2 is YYNGEE. Trimming cost V 3 bases and J 4 bases, with 14 bases left between them. The CDR3 extends over 15 amino acids. In DNA, the CDR3 is TGTGCCAGCAGCGCTAACGCCGGTACGGGAAACACCATATATTTT. The encoded protein is CASSANAGTGNTIYF.

The chain uses TRBV3-1 (or the pseudogene TRBV3-2) and TRBJ2-3; D is possibly TRBD1 or TRBD2 (5 bases each). V lost 7 bases, J lost 3 bases, and 17 bases lay in between. The CDR3 extends over 15 amino acids. From germline, CDR1 is LGHDT and CDR2 YNNKEL (reference sequence). The CDR3 DNA is TGTGCCAGCAAACCCGTGGGGGTACCTACAGATACGCAGTATTTT. This translates into CASKPVGVPTDTQYF.

The chain carries TRBV3-1 (or the pseudogene TRBV3-2) and TRBJ2-5, with TRBD2 matching over 11 bases. The junction had 3 bases not matched to a gene; V was cut back by 0 bases and J by 3 bases. The length of the CDR3 is 16 residues. Germline V gene sequence: CDR1 LGHDT, CDR2 YNNKEL (reference sequence). CDR3 DNA: TGTGCCAGCAGCCAAGAGCTAGCGGGAGGAAAAGAGACCCAGTACTTC. Protein product: CASSQELAGGKETQYF.

The chain uses TRBV10-1 and TRBJ2-2; D may be TRBD1 (6 bases). The CDR3 runs to 15 residues. CDR1 and CDR2 (germline): WNHNN, SYGVQD (reference sequence). Trimming pared 2 bases from V and 7 bases from J, leaving 14 bases between. CDR3 DNA sequence: TGCGCCAGCAGTGAGCGGACAGACGTTTTCGGGGAGCTGTTTTTT. This sequence encodes CASSERTDVFGELFF.

V is TRBV9 and J is TRBJ2-7; D could derive from TRBD1 or TRBD2 (6 bases each). CDR1 SGDLS and CDR2 YYNGEE come from the germline V gene. The ends were cut back, 4 bases at V and 6 bases at J, with 11 bases in the middle. The CDR3 consists of 12 residues. The chain's CDR3 is CASSPGASEQYF. In DNA, the CDR3 is TGTGCCAGCAGCCCGGGGGCGTCCGAGCAGTACTTC.

The genes are TRBV6-1 and TRBJ2-2; 11 bases are a match to TRBD1. There are 16 residues in the CDR3. Germline V gene lookup returns CDR1 MNHNS and CDR2 SASEGT. V was pared by 1 base and J by 6 bases, with 4 bases of the junction left unmatched. The CDR3 DNA sequence: TGTGCCAGCAGTGAAGTCCCGGACAGGGGGCCCGGGGAGCTGTTTTTT. Translating it yields CASSEVPDRGPGELFF.

The CDR3 region has the DNA TGTGCCAGCAGTGTGACAGGGGCGGCCGGGGAGCTGTTTTTT. Translation: CASSVTGAAGELFF. The chain employs TRBV25-1 and TRBJ2-2; 8 bases line up with TRBD1. The CDR3 has 14 amino acids. After removal of 4 bases from V and 6 bases from J, the junction contained 4 bases not matched to a gene. In germline, CDR1 is MGHDK, CDR2 SYGVNS.

The rearrangement joins TRBV5-1 to TRBJ1-2; 7 nucleotides match TRBD1. This CDR3 region has 17 residues. Germline CDR1 is SGHRS and CDR2 is YFSETQ. The ends lost 1 base at V and 6 bases at J; junction bases unmatched: 15. The CDR3 reads CASSLFGQDSSRDGYTF. The CDR3 DNA is TGCGCCAGCAGCTTGTTCGGACAGGACTCATCGAGAGATGGCTACACCTTC.

This clone was observed once. This chain connects TRBV9 to TRBJ1-2, with D maybe TRBD1 (5 bases). Looked up from germline, CDR1 is SGDLS and CDR2 is YYNGEE. This CDR3 spans 14 amino acids. Trimming pared 0 bases from V and 6 bases from J, leaving 12 bases between. The CDR3 spells CASSVGQGAHGYTF. In DNA form, the CDR3 reads TGTGCCAGCAGCGTAGGGCAGGGTGCGCATGGCTACACCTTC.

The chain has TRBV4-1 and TRBJ2-1; 9 nucleotides match TRBD2. This CDR3 spans 17 amino acids. The germline gives CDR1 MGHRA, CDR2 YSYEKL. V shed 0 bases and J 4 bases; nucleotides not matched to a gene: 7. The DNA of the CDR3 is TGCGCCAGCAGCCAAGAGTCGTCTAGCGGGGTTTACAATGAGCAGTTCTTC. This translates into CASSQESSSGVYNEQFF.

As DNA, the CDR3 is TGTGCCTGGAACCAGCTTAACACTGAAGCTTTCTTT. Its protein product is CAWNQLNTEAFF. This chain uses TRBV30 with TRBJ1-1; D gene unclear. The CDR3 spans 12 residues. The ends were cut back, 4 bases at V and 2 bases at J, with 8 bases in the middle. The germline CDR1 and CDR2 sequences are GTSNPN and SVGIG (reference sequence).

This clone appeared a few times. J is TRBJ2-6 and V is TRBV11-3; a weak D match, TRBD2 (6 bases). This CDR3 comprises 11 residues. With 5 bases removed from V and 12 bases from J, the gap between germline ends came to 8 bases. Germline values: CDR1 SGHNT, CDR2 YENEEA. CDR3 nucleotides: TGTGCCAGCAGCGACGGGGGCGTCCTGACTTTC. It translates to CASSDGGVLTF.